This T cell receptor beta chain derives from a study of metastatic and nonmetastatic thyroid tumors. Study details: Thyroid patients, malignant and benign, had repertoires compared across blood and tumor or nodule tissue. Study-wide findings and caveats: In both blood and tumor samples, TCR beta diversity was reported significantly higher for malignant than benign nodules.

This clone appeared a few times. What it binds is not known. A much bigger clone sits one base away, suggesting this may be a read error. Every patient underwent thyroid surgery untreated. As handled by the study authors: A classifier of distant metastasis in papillary thyroid cancer was built from CDR3 differences (across clinicopathological groups). TCRdb re-called the PCR reads through MiXCR. The V and J calls and clone size come from TCRdb's table, not from the authors' own analysis. The profile shows tens of thousands of clones, around 15% of them singletons. Germline V gene sequence: CDR1 MGHRA, CDR2 YSYEKL. This CDR3 is 20 amino acids long.

The origin of this receptor is a male donor with papillary thyroid cancer or a benign thyroid nodule (not recorded which). Some clones in this sample may be carry-over from other donors' samples. The specimen was blood. The rearrangement links TRBV4-1 to TRBJ1-3, with 8 bases matching TRBD1. CDR3 DNA sequence: TGCGCCAGCAGCCAAATCCAGGGCAGGGGGCAGGGAGGATCTGGAAACACCGTATATTTT. Translation gives CASSQIQGRGQGGSGNTVYF.